These 3 T cell receptor beta chains were sequenced from one sample in a study of shared clonotypes between healthy human individuals. Produced via immunoSEQ multiplex PCR; TCRdb's table is partial and in-frame only. The table lists some 660,000 clones, less than 80% of them singletons, with 1.5% to 2% in the top ten. Material: memory CD4+ T cells sorted from blood. Subset specified: CD45RA-negative fraction. The receptors stem from a woman in her 30s in good health.

This clone has only a few counts. The chain combines TRBV7-9 with TRBJ1-1; no clear D gene. The CDR3 extends over 14 amino acids. Trimming stripped 1 base from V and 4 bases from J, with 10 bases between. CDR1 and CDR2 from the germline V gene are SEHNR and FQNEAQ (reference sequence). The CDR3 DNA reads TGTGCCAGCAGCTTAGAGGCCACGAGCACTGAAGCTTTCTTT. It is translated as CASSLEATSTEAFF. The complete variable domain, with remaining parts taken from reference TRBV7-9 and TRBJ1-1, reads DTGVSQNPRHKITKRGQNVTFRCDPISEHNRLYWYRQTLGQGPEFLTYFQNEAQLEKSRLLSDRFSAERPKGSFSTLEIQRTEQGDSAMYLCASSLEATSTEAFFGQGTRLTVV.

The chain recombines TRBV2 with TRBJ2-1; D remains unclear. The germline gives CDR1 SNHLY, CDR2 FYNNEI. V gave up 7 bases and J gave up 1 base, with 5 bases separating them. The CDR3 spans 12 residues. CDR3 sequence reads: CASTGSYNEQFF. CDR3 DNA: TGTGCCAGCACAGGATCCTACAATGAGCAGTTCTTC.

The chain combines TRBV11-2 with TRBJ2-7; D is unclear. The CDR3 consists of 14 residues. Trimming pared 5 bases from V and 0 bases from J, leaving 11 bases between. Per germline, CDR1 SGHAT and CDR2 FQNNGV. DNA for the CDR3: TGTGCCAGCAGCCTCCTGCGCAGCTCCTACGAGCAGTACTTC. Its translation: CASSLLRSSYEQYF.